Below are 31 T cell receptor beta chains sequenced from a single sample in a study of long-term antiretroviral therapy in people with HIV. Sequencing relied on immunoSEQ assay v3.0, run at survey level. Assay: immunoSEQ multiplex PCR; the TCRdb copy retains only in-frame clones and omits some. The profile shows roughly 24,000 clones, around nine tenths of them singletons. The specimen comprised unsorted PBMCs, sampled 0.6 years after starting antiretroviral therapy. These receptors were taken from a man aged 55 to 70 with HIV.

V and J are TRBV19 and TRBJ2-5, with D possibly being TRBD1 or TRBD2 (5 bases each). CDR1 and CDR2 (germline): LNHDA, SQIVND (reference sequence). The CDR3 totals 13 residues. V dropped 7 bases and J dropped 5 bases, with 14 bases sitting between them. The CDR3 DNA reads as TGTGCCAGTACGTTCTCCGGGACGGAGACCCAGTACTTC. The encoded protein is CASTFSGTETQYF. Full variable domain (rest looked up from reference TRBV19 and TRBJ2-5): DGGITQSPKYLFRKEGQNVTLSCEQNLNHDAMYWYRQDPGQGLRLIYYSQIVNDFQKGDIAEGYSVSREKKESFPLTVTSAQKNPTAFYLCASTFSGTETQYFGPGTRLLVL.

The chain has TRBV29-1 and TRBJ1-2; 8 nucleotides align to TRBD1. With 6 bases clipped from V and 8 bases from J, the junction kept 11 bases outside the gene matches. Germline V lookup: CDR1 SQVTM, CDR2 ANQGSEA. The CDR3 has 13 residues. CDR3 protein: CSVVGQGAWGYTF. The CDR3 DNA reads TGCAGCGTGGTGGGGCAGGGGGCCTGGGGCTACACCTTC.

This chain links TRBV25-1 with TRBJ1-2, with D possibly TRBD1 on 5 matching bases. Looked up from germline, CDR1 is MGHDK and CDR2 is SYGVNS. The V and J ends lost 6 bases and 5 bases respectively, with 13 bases between them. CDR3 length equals 13 residues. This CDR3 is CASRVGAGYGYTF. The DNA for the CDR3 is TGTGCCAGCAGGGTAGGGGCGGGATATGGCTACACCTTC.

The genes are TRBV6-5 and TRBJ1-6; D not resolved. The CDR3 runs 13 residues. Trimming removed 6 bases from V and 3 bases from J, with 6 bases in between. Germline assignment: CDR1 MNHEY and CDR2 SVGAGI. CDR3 DNA: TGTGCCAGCAGAAGGGTCTATAATTCACCCCTCCACTTT. The encoded protein is CASRRVYNSPLHF.

This clone showed up just a few times. The chain uses TRBV6-4 and TRBJ2-1; the D gene is possibly TRBD1 (5 bases). Germline assignment: CDR1 MRHNA and CDR2 SNTAGT. This CDR3 has 13 amino acids. The V and J ends lost 3 bases and 4 bases respectively, with 7 bases between them. CDR3 sequence reads: CASSDTGYNEQFF. CDR3 in DNA: TGTGCCAGCAGTGATACAGGATACAATGAGCAGTTCTTC.

The chain employs TRBV2 and TRBJ2-1; D may match TRBD1 or TRBD2 (5 bases each). CDR1 and CDR2 from the germline V gene are SNHLY and FYNNEI. CDR3 size: 15 residues. Trimming removed 5 bases from V and 9 bases from J, with 20 bases in between. CDR3 bases: TGTGCCAGCAGTCAGGCCCCCCTGGGACGCGGTGAGCAGTTCTTC. This gives the protein CASSQAPLGRGEQFF. Full variable domain (remainder filled in from reference TRBV2 and TRBJ2-1): EPEVTQTPSHQVTQMGQEVILRCVPISNHLYFYWYRQILGQKVEFLVSFYNNEISEKSEIFDDQFSVERPDGSNFTLKIRSTKLEDSAMYFCASSQAPLGRGEQFFGPGTRLTVL.

This sequence joins TRBV5-1 and TRBJ1-4, with D possibly TRBD1 on 5 matching bases. Per germline, CDR1 SGHRS and CDR2 YFSETQ. The ends were cut back, 0 bases at V and 3 bases at J, with 15 bases in the middle. This CDR3 comprises 17 residues. As DNA, the CDR3 is TGCGCCAGCAGCTTGGGGGGCCAGGCAATCGCTAATGAAAAACTGTTTTTT. It specifies CASSLGGQAIANEKLFF.

The chain is built from TRBV11-1 and TRBJ2-7; D remains ambiguous. Germline CDR1 and CDR2: SGHAT and FQDESV (reference sequence). This CDR3 region has 16 residues. Trimming took off 1 base at V and 3 bases at J, with 16 bases between the two ends. The CDR3 region is CASSLDGVYGDYEQYF. Written as DNA, the CDR3 is TGTGCCAGCAGCTTAGATGGCGTTTACGGAGACTACGAGCAGTACTTC. Based on the CDR3 plus reference TRBV11-1 and TRBJ2-7, the full variable domain is EAEVAQSPRYKITEKSQAVAFWCDPISGHATLYWYRQILGQGPELLVQFQDESVVDDSQLPKDRFSAERLKGVDSTLKIQPAELGDSAMYLCASSLDGVYGDYEQYFGPGTRLTVT.

The V and J genes are TRBV6-6 and TRBJ2-1, with TRBD1 as a possible D gene (6 bases). Germline assignment: CDR1 MNHNY and CDR2 SVGAGI (reference sequence). The length of the CDR3 is 13 residues. The V gene lost 0 bases and the J gene lost 10 bases, with 10 bases spanning the gap. CDR3 DNA: TGTGCCAGCAGTTACTCGTGGGGGCGGGAGCAGTTCTTC. Amino acid sequence: CASSYSWGREQFF.

This chain links TRBV10-1 with TRBJ2-1; D might be TRBD1 (6 bases). V was clipped by 4 bases and J by 4 bases, with 8 bases between them. Germline CDR1 is WNHNN and CDR2 is SYGVQD (reference sequence). This CDR3 has 13 amino acids. The CDR3 DNA reads TGCGCCAGCAGTGTCGACAGGTACAATGAGCAGTTCTTC. It translates to CASSVDRYNEQFF.

The chain combines TRBV19 with TRBJ1-5; possibly TRBD1 for D (6 bases). Trimming took 4 bases from V and 9 from J, leaving 13 bases between them. Germline CDR1 LNHDA, CDR2 SQIVND (reference sequence). This CDR3 has 13 amino acids. The CDR3 region has the DNA TGTGCCAGTAGTAACAGGGAACCATGGCCCCAGCATTTT. Translating gives CASSNREPWPQHF.

This chain connects TRBV12-5 to TRBJ1-1; 7 nucleotides match TRBD1. The CDR3 consists of 14 residues. Germline V CDR1 and CDR2: LGHNT, FRNRAP. V was clipped by 6 bases and J by 6 bases; unmatched bases: 10. The DNA of the CDR3 is TGTGCTAGTGGCCGCCAAAGGGGACAGCCTGAAGCTTTCTTT. Protein sequence: CASGRQRGQPEAFF.

V and J are TRBV11-2 and TRBJ2-2, with D maybe TRBD2 (6 bases). This CDR3 has 14 amino acids. Between the trimmed V and J ends, which lost 5 bases and 6 bases, there was a span of 13 bases. Germline V gives CDR1 SGHAT, CDR2 FQNNGV. CDR3 DNA sequence: TGTGCCAGCAGCCTGATCGGGGAGGCCGGGGAGCTGTTTTTT. Translated, it gives CASSLIGEAGELFF. Full variable domain (outside the CDR3, taken from reference TRBV11-2 and TRBJ2-2): EAGVAQSPRYKIIEKRQSVAFWCNPISGHATLYWYQQILGQGPKLLIQFQNNGVVDDSQLPKDRFSAERLKGVDSTLKIQPAKLEDSAVYLCASSLIGEAGELFFGEGSRLTVL.

This clone was counted between two and nine times. The chain joins TRBV6-5 to TRBJ2-7, with D unclear. CDR1 and CDR2 from the germline V gene are MNHEY and SVGAGI. The CDR3 covers 15 residues. V lost 2 bases, J lost 0 bases, and 11 bases lay in between. The CDR3 region has the DNA TGTGCCAGCAGTTACGGAACAGCGAGCTCCTACGAGCAGTACTTC. As protein: CASSYGTASSYEQYF.

This clone was seen a few times. The chain employs TRBV10-2 and TRBJ2-7; D is undetermined. Germline V gene sequence: CDR1 WSHSY, CDR2 SAAADI. The CDR3 is 13 amino acids. Trimming cost V 8 bases and J 3 bases, with 14 bases left between them. The CDR3 nucleotides read TGCGCCAGCTCTGCTCGGGTAGACTACGAGCAGTACTTC. As protein: CASSARVDYEQYF.

The chain is built from TRBV6-1 and TRBJ1-2, with D possibly being TRBD1 (6 bases). The CDR3 is 13 amino acids. Per germline, CDR1 MNHNS and CDR2 SASEGT. V was pared by 8 bases and J by 4 bases, with 14 bases between. DNA of the CDR3: TGTGCCAGCGGAGGACAGAACCTCTATGGCTACACCTTC. As protein: CASGGQNLYGYTF.

This rearrangement joins TRBV5-1 to TRBJ2-1, with 10 positions matching TRBD1. Trimming at V came to 0 bases and at J to 4 bases, leaving 1 base not matched to a gene. Germline loops: CDR1 SGHRS, CDR2 YFSETQ. The CDR3 extends over 15 amino acids. The CDR3 loop is CASSLGDRGYNEQFF. Here the CDR3 DNA reads TGCGCCAGCAGCTTGGGGGACAGGGGTTACAATGAGCAGTTCTTC.

There are a few counts of this clone. The CDR3 loop is CASSEGGAAGNEQFF. Written as DNA, the CDR3 is TGTGCCAGCAGTGAGGGGGGGGCTGCGGGCAATGAGCAGTTCTTC. The chain links TRBV2 to TRBJ2-1; D is possibly TRBD2 (7 bases). Germline V CDR1 and CDR2: SNHLY, FYNNEI. This CDR3 is 15 amino acids long. Trimming stripped 3 bases from V and 6 bases from J, with 15 bases between. The full variable domain, its missing parts supplied by reference TRBV2 and TRBJ2-1, is EPEVTQTPSHQVTQMGQEVILRCVPISNHLYFYWYRQILGQKVEFLVSFYNNEISEKSEIFDDQFSVERPDGSNFTLKIRSTKLEDSAMYFCASSEGGAAGNEQFFGPGTRLTVL.

This chain uses TRBV19 with TRBJ2-5; D is perhaps TRBD1 (5 bases). Germline V lookup: CDR1 LNHDA, CDR2 SQIVND (reference sequence). Trimming left V 5 bases short and J 5 bases short, with 18 bases between. The CDR3 is 15 amino acids. The CDR3 DNA sequence: TGTGCCAGTAGTGTATCCACAGGCCGGCGGGAGACCCAGTACTTC. It translates to CASSVSTGRRETQYF.

This chain connects TRBV15 to TRBJ2-3; 8 nucleotides agree with TRBD2. The CDR3 contains 16 residues. Germline V lookup: CDR1 LNHNV, CDR2 YYDKDF (reference sequence). Trimming took 3 bases from V and 5 from J; bases not matched to a gene: 10. The CDR3 nucleotides are TGTGCCACCAGCAGTTTAGCGGGGCTCGCAGTAGATACGCAGTATTTT. It codes for CATSSLAGLAVDTQYF.

The rearrangement joins TRBV7-9 to TRBJ2-5, with 11 nucleotides matching TRBD2. The germline gives CDR1 SEHNR, CDR2 FQNEAQ (reference sequence). V lost 5 bases to trimming and J lost 5 bases; unmatched junction nucleotides: 16. The CDR3 extends over 18 amino acids. CDR3 sequence: CASSPPSSILAGDETQYF. DNA of the CDR3: TGTGCCAGCAGCCCACCTTCTTCAATACTAGCGGGAGATGAGACCCAGTACTTC.

This chain uses TRBV7-9 with TRBJ1-1; D not certain. Germline CDR1 is SEHNR and CDR2 is FQNEAQ (reference sequence). The V and J ends lost 3 bases and 5 bases respectively, with 13 bases between them. The CDR3 covers 14 residues. The CDR3 bases are TGTGCCAGCAGCTTGGGTCAGCGCGGTACTGAAGCTTTCTTT. As protein: CASSLGQRGTEAFF.

The V call is TRBV5-1, the J call TRBJ1-1; a possible D gene is TRBD1 (6 bases). The V end was cut by 1 base, the J end by 0 bases, with 19 bases between. This CDR3 is 18 amino acids long. Per the germline V gene, CDR1 is SGHRS and CDR2 is YFSETQ. CDR3 sequence: CASSLIPRGGVLNTEAFF. For the CDR3, the DNA is TGCGCCAGCAGCTTGATTCCCAGGGGAGGGGTCTTGAACACTGAAGCTTTCTTT.

The chain carries TRBV21-1 and TRBJ2-1; the table gives TRBD1 as D, unverified against the DNA. TRBV21-1 is a pseudogene locus. The CDR3 consists of 15 residues. The CDR3 sequence is CASSKEGQGHNEQFF. The CDR3 nucleotides are TGTGCCAGCAGCAAAGAAGGACAGGGACACAATGAGCAGTTCTTC.

The rearrangement uses TRBV9 and TRBJ2-2, with D perhaps being TRBD1 or TRBD2 (6 bases each). This CDR3 has 15 amino acids. The V and J ends lost 4 bases and 4 bases respectively, with 14 bases between them. Germline V gene sequence: CDR1 SGDLS, CDR2 YYNGEE. CDR3 region: CASSYLGGITGELFF. The CDR3, as DNA: TGTGCCAGCAGCTATTTAGGGGGGATCACCGGGGAGCTGTTTTTT. The full variable domain, with the rest looked up from reference TRBV9 and TRBJ2-2, is DSGVTQTPKHLITATGQRVTLRCSPRSGDLSVYWYQQSLDQGLQFLIQYYNGEERAKGNILERFSAQQFPDLHSELNLSSLELGDSALYFCASSYLGGITGELFFGEGSRLTVL.

This chain joins TRBV10-2 and TRBJ1-5, with TRBD1 as a possible D gene (5 bases). The V end lost 8 bases, the J end lost 2 bases, and 13 bases lay between the germline ends. This CDR3 is built from 14 residues. The germline gives CDR1 WSHSY, CDR2 SAAADI. CDR3 sequence: CASGFSGGNQPQHF. The CDR3 DNA is TGCGCCAGCGGATTCTCGGGGGGCAATCAGCCCCAGCATTTT.

The chain uses TRBV4-3 and TRBJ2-6, with unresolved D. Trimming shortened V by 0 bases and J by 0 bases, and 3 bases separated the two germline ends. Germline V gene sequence: CDR1 LGHNA, CDR2 YSLEER. This CDR3 contains 15 residues. The CDR3 reads CASSQDSSGANVLTF. The CDR3 DNA reads TGCGCCAGCAGCCAAGACAGCTCTGGGGCCAACGTCCTGACTTTC.

The chain couples TRBV11-3 to TRBJ2-1; 12 nucleotides align to TRBD2. The V gene's germline CDR1 is SGHNT and CDR2 YENEEA. Losses at the gene ends were 5 bases for V and 4 bases for J; bases not matched to a gene: 9. The CDR3 extends over 17 amino acids. CDR3 loop: CASSQSRTSGEYNEQFF. The CDR3 DNA sequence: TGTGCCAGCAGCCAATCCAGGACTAGCGGGGAGTACAATGAGCAGTTCTTC. Combining the CDR3 with reference TRBV11-3 and TRBJ2-1 gives the whole variable domain EAGVVQSPRYKIIEKKQPVAFWCNPISGHNTLYWYLQNLGQGPELLIRYENEEAVDDSQLPKDRFSAERLKGVDSTLKIQPAELGDSAVYLCASSQSRTSGEYNEQFFGPGTRLTVL.

The chain couples TRBV18 to TRBJ1-6; 10 bases map to TRBD1. The CDR3 consists of 16 residues. Germline trimming cut 4 bases from V and 10 bases from J; bases unmatched to any gene: 10. CDR1 is KGHSH and CDR2 is LQKENI in the germline V gene. The CDR3 sequence: CASSLRQGASESPLHF. In DNA form, the CDR3 reads TGTGCCAGCTCACTTAGACAGGGGGCGTCGGAATCACCCCTCCACTTT.

This clone has only a few counts. V usage is TRBV7-2 and J usage is TRBJ1-5; unclear D gene. Germline V gives CDR1 SGHTA, CDR2 FQGNSA. The CDR3 covers 15 residues. V was trimmed by 5 bases and J by 4 bases, leaving 15 bases between them. The CDR3 region has the DNA TGTGCCAGCAGCCCCCTCTGGGTCCCAAATCAGCCCCAGCATTTT. Its translation is CASSPLWVPNQPQHF.

V gene TRBV18 combines with J gene TRBJ2-7; no definite D call. Germline CDR1 KGHSH, CDR2 LQKENI. The CDR3 has 15 amino acids. V was shortened by 3 bases and J by 5 bases, with 17 bases between the two germline ends. For the CDR3, the DNA is TGTGCCAGCTCACCGACTGTTGAGGTATCGAACGAGCAGTACTTC. Protein: CASSPTVEVSNEQYF.